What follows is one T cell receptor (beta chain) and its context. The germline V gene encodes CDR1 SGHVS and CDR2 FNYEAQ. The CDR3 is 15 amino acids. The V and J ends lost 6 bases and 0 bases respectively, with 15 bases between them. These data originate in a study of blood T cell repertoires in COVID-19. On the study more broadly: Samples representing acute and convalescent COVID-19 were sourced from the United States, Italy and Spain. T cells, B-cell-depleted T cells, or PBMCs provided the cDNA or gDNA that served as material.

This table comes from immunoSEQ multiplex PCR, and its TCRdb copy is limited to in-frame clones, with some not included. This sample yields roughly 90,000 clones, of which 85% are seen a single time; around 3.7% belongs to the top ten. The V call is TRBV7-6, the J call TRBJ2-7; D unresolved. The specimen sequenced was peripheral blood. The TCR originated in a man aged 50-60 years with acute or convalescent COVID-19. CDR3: CASSPSVPSSYEQYF. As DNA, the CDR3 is TGTGCCAGCAGTCCCTCTGTCCCGAGCTCCTACGAGCAGTACTTC.